Sequencing of this T cell receptor beta chain was carried out in a study of T cells in Graves' hyperthyroidism and ophthalmopathy. Study background: Once the initial diagnosis was made, peripheral blood was obtained before any treatment. Findings and caveats of the study: In simple terms, a model built on 13 V-J features told ophthalmopathy apart from stable hyperthyroidism.

Amplified regions were TCR beta CDR3 sequences from RNA transcripts. With the HTBI primer set, the TCR CDR3 went through a first round of RT-PCR. TCRdb redid the calling of the multiplex PCR reads with MiXCR, one entry per CDR3 protein. The table has fewer than 700,000 distinct CDR3 sequences, 17% seen once. Patients with ophthalmopathy all had a Clinical Activity Score of at least 3, a NOSPECS grade of at least 4 and duration under 3 months. A roughly 10 ml volume of fresh peripheral blood provided the PBMCs. This clonotype was counted many times. Its target is unknown. Sequenced sample: blood. The receptor was isolated from a woman between 18 and 29 years old with Graves' ophthalmopathy.

The CDR3 here is CASRGLAGNKETQYF. The CDR3 nucleotides are TGTGCCAGCAGGGGACTAGCGGGGAATAAAGAGACCCAGTACTTC. This chain connects TRBV2 to TRBJ2-5, with TRBD2 matching 13 bases. In germline, CDR1 is SNHLY, CDR2 FYNNEI. Unmatched junction bases numbered 4, after V lost 6 bases and J lost 3 bases. The CDR3 spans 15 residues.